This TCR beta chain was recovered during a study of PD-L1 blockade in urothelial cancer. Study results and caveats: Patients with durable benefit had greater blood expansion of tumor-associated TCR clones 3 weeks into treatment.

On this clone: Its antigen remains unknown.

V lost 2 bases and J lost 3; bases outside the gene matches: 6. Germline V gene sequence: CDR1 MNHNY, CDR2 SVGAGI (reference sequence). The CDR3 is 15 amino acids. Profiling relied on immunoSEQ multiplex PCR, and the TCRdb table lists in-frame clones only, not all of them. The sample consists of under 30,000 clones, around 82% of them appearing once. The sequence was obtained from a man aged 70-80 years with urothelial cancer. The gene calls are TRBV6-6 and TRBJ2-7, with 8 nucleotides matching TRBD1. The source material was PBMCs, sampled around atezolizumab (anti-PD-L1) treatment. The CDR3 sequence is CASSYPPGQVYEQYF. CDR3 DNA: TGTGCCAGCAGTTACCCACCGGGACAGGTCTACGAGCAGTACTTC.